Listed below are T cell receptor beta chains from one sample, sequenced in a study of blood T cell repertoires in COVID-19. This table comes from immunoSEQ multiplex PCR, and its TCRdb copy is limited to in-frame clones, with some not included. The table has 180,000 or so clones, more than 60% seen once. Sequenced: peripheral blood. Receptor source: a man in his forties or fifties who had recovered from COVID-19. CDR3s include the opening cysteine and the closing phenylalanine or tryptophan. The D gene is left open where the match is weak. Clone size, where shown, is once, few, many, or a class for clones that have expanded.

J | size | D | V | CDR3 | DNA
TRBJ1-5 | . | TRBD1 | TRBV24-1 | CATSDGQGLNQPQHF | TGTGCCACCAGTGATGGACAGGGGTTAAATCAGCCCCAGCATTTT
TRBJ1-2 | . | . | TRBV2 | CASSEARGVSGYTF | TGTGCCAGCAGTGAAGCGCGCGGGGTGAGTGGCTACACCTTC
TRBJ1-1 | . | TRBD1 | TRBV18 | CASSQDRDTEAFF | TGTGCCAGCTCGCAGGACAGGGACACTGAAGCTTTCTTT
TRBJ1-2 | . | . | TRBV5-6 | CASSFISGRNYGYTF | TGTGCCAGCAGTTTCATCAGCGGTAGGAACTATGGCTACACCTTC
TRBJ2-7 | . | . | TRBV5-6 | CASSLPGVPLEEQYF | TGTGCCAGCAGCTTGCCGGGTGTCCCCCTGGAAGAGCAGTACTTC
TRBJ2-3 | . | TRBD2 | TRBV7-3 | CASSSTSGSRDTQYF | TGTGCCAGCAGCTCGACTAGCGGGAGTCGGGATACGCAGTATTTT
TRBJ2-3 | . | . | TRBV5-1 | CASRFGDLHTDTQYF | TGCGCCAGCAGGTTTGGGGACTTACACACAGATACGCAGTATTTT
TRBJ2-1 | . | TRBD2 | TRBV27 | CASSLGLAGGLEQFF | TGTGCCAGCAGCCTGGGGCTAGCGGGAGGGCTTGAGCAGTTCTTC
TRBJ2-3 | . | . | TRBV19 | CASRGGTSTDTQYF | TGTGCCAGTAGAGGTGGGACTAGCACAGATACGCAGTATTTT
TRBJ1-3 | . | TRBD1 | TRBV28 | CASRTVKGALSGNTIYF | TGTGCCAGCAGGACTGTCAAGGGGGCCCTCTCTGGAAACACCATATATTTT
TRBJ2-3 | . | . | TRBV7-2 | CASSLGASSTDTQYF | TGTGCCAGCAGCTTAGGGGCTAGCAGCACAGATACGCAGTATTTT
TRBJ2-1 | . | TRBD2 | TRBV6-1 | CASSDRGRGNEQFF | TGTGCCAGCAGTGACCGCGGGAGGGGCAATGAGCAGTTCTTC
TRBJ2-7 | few | TRBD1 | TRBV2 | CASSGQGVIYEQYF | TGTGCCAGCAGCGGACAGGGTGTTATCTACGAGCAGTACTTC
TRBJ2-7 | . | . | TRBV27 | CASNRHGSYEQYF | TGTGCCAGCAACCGACACGGCTCCTACGAGCAGTACTTC
TRBJ2-1 | . | . | TRBV7-3 | CASSSTPGNEQFF | TGTGCCAGCAGCTCCACCCCGGGCAATGAGCAGTTCTTC
TRBJ1-1 | . | . | TRBV9 | CASSVGLLGAHSYTEAFF | TGTGCCAGCAGCGTAGGGTTGCTGGGGGCGCACTCTTATACTGAAGCTTTCTTT
TRBJ2-1 | . | . | TRBV18 | CASSPPAISYNEQFF | TGTGCCAGCTCACCACCGGCAATTTCCTACAATGAGCAGTTCTTC
TRBJ2-5 | . | TRBD2 | TRBV10-3 | CAIRGSPREDQETQYF | TGTGCCATCAGGGGCTCGCCGCGGGAGGACCAAGAGACCCAGTACTTC
TRBJ2-1 | . | . | TRBV6-4 | CASSRRGFDNEQFF | TGTGCCAGCAGTCGCCGCGGTTTTGACAATGAGCAGTTCTTC
TRBJ1-1 | . | . | TRBV30 | CAWNFGTEAFF | TGTGCCTGGAATTTCGGCACTGAAGCTTTCTTT
TRBJ1-3 | few | . | TRBV19 | CASRLESDYGNTIYF | TGTGCCAGTAGATTAGAATCCGACTATGGCAACACCATATATTTT
TRBJ1-2 | . | . | TRBV24-1 | CATSVEGYGYTF | TGTGCCACCAGTGTAGAGGGCTATGGCTACACCTTC
TRBJ2-2 | . | TRBD1 | TRBV29-1 | CSVSGTGTGELFF | TGCAGCGTTTCCGGGACAGGCACCGGGGAGCTGTTTTTT
TRBJ1-2 | . | TRBD1 | TRBV27 | CASSLRTGPGYGYTF | TGTGCCAGCAGTCTCCGGACAGGTCCAGGCTATGGCTACACCTTC
TRBJ1-3 | . | . | TRBV19 | CASRKLGEENTIYF | TGTGCCAGTAGAAAACTCGGCGAGGAAAACACCATATATTTT
TRBJ2-2 | . | TRBD1 | TRBV13 | CASSAGTANTGELFF | TGTGCCAGCAGCGCCGGGACAGCGAACACCGGGGAGCTGTTTTTT
TRBJ1-3 | . | . | TRBV7-2 | CASSPVGGSGNTIYF | TGTGCCAGCTCCCCAGTTGGCGGGTCTGGAAACACCATATATTTT
TRBJ2-7 | . | . | TRBV6-6 | CASSYAGRHEQYF | TGTGCCAGCAGTTACGCGGGAAGGCACGAGCAGTACTTC
TRBJ1-1 | . | TRBD1 | TRBV4-1 | CASSREVPGQGSAFF | TGCGCCAGCAGCCGAGAAGTCCCGGGACAGGGTTCGGCTTTCTTT
TRBJ2-7 | . | TRBD1 | TRBV5-4 | CASSRDRGGAFEQYF | TGTGCCAGCAGCAGGGACAGGGGGGGTGCCTTCGAGCAGTACTTC
TRBJ2-7 | once | TRBD1 | TRBV27 | CASSSDRAIYEQYF | TGTGCCAGCAGTTCGGACAGGGCAATCTACGAGCAGTACTTC
TRBJ2-2 | . | . | TRBV11-1 | CASSLLITTGELFF | TGTGCCAGCAGCCTACTAATTACCACCGGGGAGCTGTTTTTT
TRBJ2-7 | . | TRBD1 | TRBV29-1 | CSVVGTGRSAYEQYF | TGCAGCGTCGTAGGGACAGGGAGGAGTGCCTACGAGCAGTACTTC